This TCR beta chain comes out of a study of control samples from healthy donors and cancer patients. The CDR3 consists of 14 residues. Germline CDR1 and CDR2: MNHEY and SVGAGI. Losses at the gene ends were 6 bases for V and 3 bases for J; bases not matched to a gene: 1. The data were produced by immunoSEQ multiplex PCR, yet TCRdb's version contains in-frame clones alone and is incomplete. The sample holds around 190,000 clones, around 94% seen once. This sequence joins TRBV6-5 and TRBJ1-6, with 8 bases that match TRBD1. The source of this sequence is a man aged 25 to 45 in good health. What was sequenced was blood. CDR3 region: CASRTGDYNSPLHF. Here the CDR3 DNA reads TGTGCCAGCAGGACAGGGGACTATAATTCACCCCTCCACTTT.